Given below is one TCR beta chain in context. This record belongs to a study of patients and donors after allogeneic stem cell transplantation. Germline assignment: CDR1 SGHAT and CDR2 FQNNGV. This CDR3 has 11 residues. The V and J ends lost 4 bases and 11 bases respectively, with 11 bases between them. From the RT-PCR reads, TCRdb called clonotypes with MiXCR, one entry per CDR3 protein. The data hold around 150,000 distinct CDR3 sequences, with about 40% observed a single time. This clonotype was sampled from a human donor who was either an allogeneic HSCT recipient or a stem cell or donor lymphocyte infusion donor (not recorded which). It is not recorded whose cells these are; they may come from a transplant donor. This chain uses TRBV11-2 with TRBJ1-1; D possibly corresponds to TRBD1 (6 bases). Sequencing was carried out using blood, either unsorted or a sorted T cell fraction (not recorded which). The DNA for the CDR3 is TGTGCCAGCAGCTCATTTCAGGGGGCTTTCTTT. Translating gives CASSSFQGAFF.